The rows below give T cell receptor beta chains drawn from one sample of a study of cytomegalovirus exposure and HLA in healthy donors. Only in-frame clones appear in the TCRdb table, and some are missing; sequencing was by immunoSEQ multiplex PCR. The table records about 120,000 clones, about 75% of them present only once. Material: PBMCs. All receptors derive from a man aged 60-69 years in good health and CMV-seropositive. CDR3s include the opening cysteine and the closing phenylalanine or tryptophan.

V gene,CDR3 protein
TRBV21-1,CASSPRRIGTSGRARSYEQYF
TRBV9,CASSVDDRTEQYF
TRBV5-1,CATSSGTGNTEAFF
TRBV29-1,CSVAGGWNTEAFF
TRBV28,CASSFLGGPYGYTF
TRBV2,CASTRGGSNQPQHF
TRBV19,CASSIFPSGGYEQYF
TRBV5-1,CASSLGAETEAFF
TRBV7-9,CASSLVGDTEAFF
TRBV7-3,CASSLRDRDTEAFF
TRBV5-6,CASSLARGRTEAFF
TRBV19,CASSIIQGAGEQYF
TRBV10-3,CAISDLGQGAVSSPLHF
TRBV4-2,CASSHIRVTNEKLFF
TRBV29-1,CSVGGGASYEQYF
TRBV29-1,CSVGAGVSYGYTF
TRBV2,CASSEGAGDPGELFF
TRBV18,CASSPRVDATGAEQYF
TRBV18,CASSPRTPGELFF
TRBV19,CASSNTPNTGELFF
TRBV29-1,CSVEDPDYFTGEQYF
TRBV19,CVSSIPTGHHEQYF
TRBV19,CASSELDREGAEAFF
TRBV10-3,CAIRALSTRYNEQFF
TRBV19,CASSPSNQWTVTYEQYF
TRBV7-8,CASSLVRPPGAGDPYEQYF
TRBV5-1,CASSLRVDNEQFF
TRBV5-1,CASSLPGQGFTEAFF
TRBV19,CASSIEEGYTEAFF
TRBV4-1,CASSRPPGNSGNTIYF
TRBV4-2,CASSSTSRAGAEEQYF
TRBV4-1,CASSLPGSGNTIYF
TRBV19,CASSSQGPNYDEQFF
TRBV7-2,CASSSRDSSFYEQYF
TRBV7-3,CASSPGGRSGYTF
TRBV6-1,CASIRMGQGETEAFF
TRBV18,CASSLGQGGFTEAFF